This passage covers 4 T cell receptor beta chains from one sample sequenced in a study of T cell repertoires in cytomegalovirus infection (dated by TCRdb to about 2019). Their cognate antigens are unknown. The instrument was an Illumina HiSeq 1500. In TCRdb, the public reads were trimmed at Q25 with fastp and aligned with MiXCR, with productive beta chains retained. Each entry is one CDR3 protein sequence, shown with its most common DNA and genes. The sample table records approximately 7,500 distinct CDR3 sequences; approximately 52% of these occur just once. About three quarters of the sample lies in the top ten. Material: PBMCs, sequenced either directly or after in vitro stimulation (not recorded which). The source of these receptors is a human donor in good health (CMV status not recorded). Some clones in this sample may be carry-over from other donors' samples.

Turning to this clonotype: Germline is not matched at one junction end, which may reflect a read error. The chain has TRBV20-1 and TRBJ2-3; 11 nucleotides match TRBD2. The germline V gene encodes CDR1 DFQATT and CDR2 SNEGSKA (reference sequence). The CDR3 length is 14 residues. The CDR3 loop is CSSETSGSKETQSF. In nucleotides, the CDR3 is TGCAGTTCCGAAACTAGCGGGAGTAAAGAGACTCAGTCTTTT.

This clonotype appeared once. The conserved phenylalanine or tryptophan normally closing the CDR3 is absent here, so this likely arose from a read error. This rearrangement joins TRBV7-2 to TRBJ1-2, with D possibly TRBD1 on 5 matching bases. With 1 base removed from V and 9 bases from J, the gap between germline ends came to 30 bases. From germline, CDR1 is SGHTA and CDR2 FQGNSA. The CDR3 has 19 residues. CDR3 nucleotides: TGTGCCAGCAGCTTAGGGGACGTCCCTCCGAAAGGGTTGGGGAGTTGCTACACCTTA. Its protein is CASSLGDVPPKGLGSCYTL.

A word on this clonotype: The final CDR3 position lacks the conserved phenylalanine or tryptophan, pointing to a likely read error. The limits of the CDR3 on the DNA are not certain, so only TCRdb's listed CDR3 is given. The chain couples TRBV6-5 to TRBJ1-5; TRBD1 is the table's D call and was not checked against the DNA. Germline V gives CDR1 MNHEY, CDR2 SVGAGI. The length of the CDR3 is 15 amino acids, counting both ends. CDR3 sequence: CASSFYQGAAQPKHC.

For this clonotype: In this CDR3 the conserved last residue, phenylalanine or tryptophan, is missing, so a read error is likely. The chain has TRBV20-1 and TRBJ1-5, with D unresolved. The CDR3 is 16 residues long. V lost 5 bases, J lost 0 bases, and 17 bases lay in between. Germline V CDR1 and CDR2: DFQATT, SNEGSKA (reference sequence). CDR3 loop: CSACDRVLYSNQPQHL. The CDR3 region has the DNA TGCAGTGCTTGTGATAGGGTGCTTTATAGCAATCAGCCCCAGCATTTG.